This passage covers 27 T cell receptor beta chains from one sample sequenced in a study of blood T cell repertoires in COVID-19. Method: immunoSEQ multiplex PCR; TCRdb's copy keeps in-frame clones and lacks some. The sample contains some 190,000 clones, roughly 89% of which appear only once. The sequencing input was PBMCs or T cells enriched from blood (not recorded which). The receptor set was obtained from a woman in her twenties or thirties who had been exposed to COVID-19.

The CDR3 protein is CASSQEGTSGGFEQYF. The CDR3, as DNA: TGTGCCAGCAGCCAAGAAGGAACTAGCGGGGGGTTCGAGCAGTACTTC. The chain uses TRBV4-2 and TRBJ2-7; 12 bases map to TRBD2. The J segment lost 6 bases and the V segment lost 0 bases, leaving 6 bases of the junction unmatched. CDR3 size: 16 residues. Per the germline V gene, CDR1 is LGHNA and CDR2 is YNFKEQ.

This clone was recorded a few times. V usage is TRBV4-1 and J usage is TRBJ2-1; D may be TRBD2 (8 bases). V dropped 10 bases and J dropped 4 bases, with 17 bases sitting between them. Looked up from germline, CDR1 is MGHRA and CDR2 is YSYEKL. This CDR3 region has 14 residues. Written as DNA, the CDR3 is TGCGCCACCACCCGGGGGGGACAGTACAATGAGCAGTTCTTC. Protein sequence: CATTRGGQYNEQFF.

The rearrangement joins TRBV19 to TRBJ1-1; tentative D call: TRBD1 (6 bases). The germline V gene has CDR1 LNHDA and CDR2 SQIVND (reference sequence). This CDR3 is built from 13 residues. V shed 8 bases and J shed 11 bases, with 21 bases lying between them. Here the CDR3 reads CASSHLGGGDAFF. CDR3 nucleotides: TGTGCCAGTTCCCACCTTGGGGGGGGCGACGCTTTCTTT.

This chain joins TRBV7-2 and TRBJ1-5; D possibly corresponds to TRBD1 (5 bases). Trimming left V 5 bases short and J 6 bases short, with 11 bases between. The CDR3 covers 13 residues. CDR1 is SGHTA, CDR2 FQGNSA, per germline. In DNA, the CDR3 is TGTGCCAGCAGCGGAGGAGGGGTTCAGCCCCAGCATTTT. Protein product: CASSGGGVQPQHF. Full variable domain (rest looked up from reference TRBV7-2 and TRBJ1-5): GAGVSQSPSNKVTEKGKDVELRCDPISGHTALYWYRQSLGQGLEFLIYFQGNSAPDKSGLPSDRFSAERTGGSVSTLTIQRTQQEDSAVYLCASSGGGVQPQHFGDGTRLSIL.

The chain's CDR3 is CASSQDRGAYGYTF. In DNA form, the CDR3 reads TGTGCCAGCAGTCAGGACAGGGGGGCCTATGGCTACACCTTC. The genes are TRBV7-9 and TRBJ1-2, with 10 nucleotides matching TRBD1. V lost 6 bases, J lost 4 bases, and 5 bases stayed unmatched. The CDR3 has 14 residues. Looked up from germline, CDR1 is SEHNR and CDR2 is FQNEAQ (reference sequence).

The gene calls are TRBV4-3 and TRBJ1-1, with 7 bases lining up with TRBD1. Germline V gene lookup returns CDR1 LGHNA and CDR2 YSLEER. V lost 0 bases, J lost 8 bases, and 3 bases stayed unmatched. CDR3 length: 13 amino acids. CDR3 sequence (DNA): TGCGCCAGCAGCCAAGACGCACAGGGGGAAGCTTTCTTT. Encoded protein: CASSQDAQGEAFF.

The chain carries TRBV10-3 and TRBJ2-7, with 11 positions matching TRBD2. Trimming cost V 6 bases and J 6 bases; bases outside gene matches: 7. This CDR3 has 14 amino acids. Germline CDR1 reads ENHRY; CDR2 reads SYGVKD. This chain's CDR3 is CAIRLSGGATEQYF. The DNA of the CDR3 is TGTGCCATCAGACTTAGCGGGGGGGCCACCGAGCAGTACTTC.

This sequence joins TRBV3-1 (or the pseudogene TRBV3-2) and TRBJ2-6; tentatively, D is TRBD1 (5 bases). This CDR3 is built from 18 residues. The V end was cut by 6 bases, the J end by 4 bases, with 22 bases between. Germline CDR1 is LGHDT and CDR2 is YNNKEL (reference sequence). CDR3 in DNA: TGTGCCAGCAGACCTCTCAGGGAAGTCTCGGCAGGGGCCAACGTCCTGACTTTC. It yields the protein CASRPLREVSAGANVLTF.

This chain uses TRBV2 with TRBJ1-3; D may be TRBD1 (5 bases). The CDR3 has 17 amino acids. Germline V lookup: CDR1 SNHLY, CDR2 FYNNEI. V lost 7 bases and J 8 bases, leaving 27 bases between the germline ends. The CDR3 DNA reads as TGTGCCAGCATGACGGCCCGCGAGTGGACAAGGGGCCACACCATATATTTT. Its protein product is CASMTAREWTRGHTIYF.

This chain joins TRBV30 and TRBJ1-3; 7 bases are a match to TRBD1. Germline V gene data show CDR1 as GTSNPN and CDR2 as SVGIG (reference sequence). With 1 base clipped from V and 2 bases from J, the junction kept 5 bases outside the gene matches. This CDR3 is 15 amino acids long. The CDR3: CAWSATGAPGNTIYF. In DNA, the CDR3 is TGTGCCTGGAGTGCTACAGGGGCTCCTGGAAACACCATATATTTT.

The chain is built from TRBV7-2 and TRBJ1-2; D is ambiguous. This CDR3 has 13 residues. Germline V gene lookup returns CDR1 SGHTA and CDR2 FQGNSA. The CDR3 region has the DNA TGTGGTCCCAGGCAGCCTCTGGTCTATGGCTACACCTTC. Encoded protein: CGPRQPLVYGYTF.

The V and J genes are TRBV27 and TRBJ1-1; the D gene is possibly TRBD1 (5 bases). The CDR3 length is 13 residues. V was pared by 6 bases and J by 4 bases, with 12 bases between. Germline V gene sequence: CDR1 MNHEY, CDR2 SMNVEV (reference sequence). DNA of the CDR3: TGTGCCAGCAGCCAACGAGACAGCACTGAAGCTTTCTTT. Translation: CASSQRDSTEAFF.

This clone has only one observation. CDR3 nucleotides: TGTGCCAGCAGTTTCGAGATCTACAATGAGCAGTTCTTC. This translates into CASSFEIYNEQFF. V and J are TRBV12-3 or TRBV12-4 and TRBJ2-1, with D uncertain. V shed 3 bases and J shed 3 bases, with 6 bases lying between them. CDR3 length: 13 amino acids.

This clone was picked up one time. The chain combines TRBV5-6 with TRBJ2-5, with 7 bases lining up with TRBD2. Germline CDR1 is SGHDT and CDR2 is YYEEEE. V shed 0 bases and J 7 bases; nucleotides not matched to a gene: 9. This CDR3 is 15 amino acids long. The CDR3 DNA reads as TGTGCCAGCAGCTTGGATAGCGGGTCGTTCGGGACCCAGTACTTC. This translates into CASSLDSGSFGTQYF.

V and J are TRBV2 and TRBJ1-2, with 9 nucleotides matching TRBD1. V trimming: 6 bases; J trimming: 8 bases; junction bases outside the gene matches: 16. Germline-derived CDR1 and CDR2 are SNHLY and FYNNEI. The CDR3 spans 16 residues. As DNA, the CDR3 is TGTGCCAGCAGGGGACAGGGTGATTACCCCCCTAAAGGCTACACCTTC. Translation: CASRGQGDYPPKGYTF.

The V call is TRBV6-2 or TRBV6-3, the J call TRBJ1-5; D unresolved. The CDR3 covers 16 residues. V was pared by 0 bases and J by 5 bases, with 14 bases between. Germline V lookup: CDR1 MNHEY, CDR2 SVGEGT. The CDR3 nucleotides read TGTGCCAGCAGTTACTCGATTCTTTCGGGGTATCAGCCCCAGCATTTT. It yields the protein CASSYSILSGYQPQHF.

This clone has a handful of counts. CDR3 sequence reads: CASSYSEGGGGYTF. The CDR3 nucleotides are TGTGCCAGCAGTTATTCGGAGGGTGGTGGTGGCTACACCTTC. V and J are TRBV6-5 and TRBJ1-2; no firm D call. V was trimmed by 3 bases and J by 7 bases, leaving 15 bases between them. CDR1 and CDR2 (germline): MNHEY, SVGAGI. The CDR3 runs 14 residues.

The V gene is TRBV10-3, the J gene TRBJ2-1, with D possibly TRBD2 on 6 matching bases. The CDR3 spans 15 residues. V was pared by 3 bases and J by 5 bases, with 14 bases between. CDR1 and CDR2 (germline): ENHRY, SYGVKD. CDR3 loop: CAISDSLPGDNEQFF. In DNA form, the CDR3 reads TGTGCCATCAGTGACTCTTTGCCGGGGGACAATGAGCAGTTCTTC.

The CDR3 here is CASSLGDRDYNEQFF. The CDR3 DNA reads as TGTGCCAGCAGCTTGGGGGACAGGGACTACAATGAGCAGTTCTTC. The chain couples TRBV7-9 to TRBJ2-1; 9 bases fit TRBD1. CDR1 and CDR2 (germline): SEHNR, FQNEAQ (reference sequence). Unmatched junction bases numbered 3, after V lost 3 bases and J lost 3 bases. This CDR3 is 15 amino acids long.

The rearrangement uses TRBV4-1 and TRBJ2-2, with 13 bases matching TRBD2. CDR3 length: 17 residues. Trimming removed 3 bases from V and 7 bases from J; junction bases left unmatched: 8. CDR1 is MGHRA, CDR2 YSYEKL, per germline. The CDR3 nucleotides are TGCGCCAGCAGCCACTTACTAGCGGGGGGGCTTGTCGGGGAGCTGTTTTTT. Translation: CASSHLLAGGLVGELFF.

This clone was observed once. The rearrangement joins TRBV7-7 to TRBJ2-3; 8 bases are a match to TRBD2. Germline CDR1 reads SSHAT; CDR2 reads FNYEAQ (reference sequence). The V segment lost 4 bases and the J segment 1 base; nucleotides outside the gene matches: 4. The CDR3 has 15 amino acids. The CDR3 DNA reads TGTGCCAGCAGCTCTGGACTAGCCGGCACAGATACGCAGTATTTT. It specifies CASSSGLAGTDTQYF.

This clone has a single count. J is TRBJ1-5 and V is TRBV27; 7 nucleotides agree with TRBD1. Germline trimming cut 6 bases from V and 7 bases from J; bases unmatched to any gene: 9. This CDR3 region has 14 residues. Germline assignment: CDR1 MNHEY and CDR2 SMNVEV (reference sequence). The CDR3 loop is CASSHKGAGQPQHF. CDR3 DNA: TGTGCCAGCAGCCACAAGGGGGCAGGGCAGCCCCAGCATTTT.

This clone was detected once. This sequence joins TRBV4-3 and TRBJ1-1; D may be TRBD1 (5 bases). This CDR3 region has 13 residues. The germline V and J ends were trimmed by 6 bases and 0 bases, with 8 bases remaining between them. In germline, CDR1 is LGHNA, CDR2 YSLEER. CDR3 residues: CASRADMNTEAFF. DNA for the CDR3: TGCGCCAGCAGGGCGGACATGAACACTGAAGCTTTCTTT.

The V call is TRBV7-9, the J call TRBJ2-7; the D is unclear. Germline lookup yields CDR1 SEHNR and CDR2 FQNEAQ (reference sequence). The ends were cut back, 3 bases at V and 0 bases at J, with 6 bases in the middle. CDR3 size: 13 residues. The CDR3 region has the DNA TGTGCCAGCAGCTTGGCAGACTCCTACGAGCAGTACTTC. The encoded protein is CASSLADSYEQYF.

This chain joins TRBV29-1 and TRBJ2-7, with a tentative D call TRBD1 (6 bases). V was clipped by 5 bases and J by 4 bases, with 21 bases between them. The CDR3 extends over 15 amino acids. Germline V gene data show CDR1 as SQVTM and CDR2 as ANQGSEA. CDR3 nucleotides: TGCAGCGTTTTTCTCGCCAGGGGAATTCCGTACGAGCAGTACTTC. Protein sequence: CSVFLARGIPYEQYF.

The chain employs TRBV7-2 and TRBJ2-5; 15 positions match TRBD2. V gave up 2 bases and J gave up 5 bases; unmatched junction bases: 3. CDR3 length equals 16 residues. The germline gives CDR1 SGHTA, CDR2 FQGNSA. CDR3 region: CASSLRTSGGAETQYF. The DNA for the CDR3 is TGTGCCAGCAGCTTACGGACTAGCGGGGGGGCGGAGACCCAGTACTTC.

The chain recombines TRBV5-6 with TRBJ1-2; 8 bases map to TRBD1. Germline V lookup: CDR1 SGHDT, CDR2 YYEEEE. CDR3 length: 15 residues. The ends lost 0 bases at V and 0 bases at J; junction bases unmatched: 1. The CDR3 region has the DNA TGTGCCAGCAGCTTGGGGGACAGGTCTAACTATGGCTACACCTTC. Translating it yields CASSLGDRSNYGYTF.